The next 18 T cell receptor beta chains were all read from a single sample in a study of identifying expanded T cells in peripheral blood. Method: immunoSEQ multiplex PCR; TCRdb's copy keeps in-frame clones and lacks some. The sample records 130,000 or so clones, around 84% being singletons. Specimen: blood. The source is a person aged 18 to 75 in good health.

This chain uses TRBV18 with TRBJ2-7; D is uncertain. The CDR3 is 14 residues long. Germline V gene sequence: CDR1 KGHSH, CDR2 LQKENI. V was pared by 3 bases and J by 0 bases, with 9 bases between. This chain's CDR3 is CASSPGWGSYEQYF. The CDR3 DNA reads as TGTGCCAGCTCACCCGGCTGGGGCTCCTACGAGCAGTACTTC.

The CDR3 sequence is CASSLSLDRGYEQYF. The DNA for the CDR3 is TGTGCCAGCAGCCTCTCACTGGACAGGGGCTACGAGCAGTACTTC. This chain links TRBV5-5 with TRBJ2-7, with 9 bases lining up with TRBD1. Germline V gene lookup returns CDR1 SGHKS and CDR2 YYEKEE (reference sequence). After removal of 4 bases from V and 3 bases from J, the junction contained 8 bases not matched to a gene. The CDR3 has 15 residues.

The chain uses TRBV5-1 and TRBJ2-7; TRBD1 aligns across 10 bases. Germline CDR1 reads SGHRS; CDR2 reads YFSETQ. The CDR3 extends over 13 amino acids. V lost 6 bases and J lost 3; bases outside the gene matches: 3. In nucleotides, the CDR3 is TGCGCCAGCAAGCGGGACAGGGGCTACGAGCAGTACTTC. It encodes CASKRDRGYEQYF.

This clone was detected once. CDR3 in DNA: TGTGCCAGCAGTTTTCGTCCTGACAGGCACAACACCGGGGAGCTGTTTTTT. Protein sequence: CASSFRPDRHNTGELFF. The genes are TRBV27 and TRBJ2-2; possibly TRBD1 for D (6 bases). V was shortened by 3 bases and J by 2 bases, with 16 bases between the two germline ends. Germline V gene lookup returns CDR1 MNHEY and CDR2 SMNVEV (reference sequence). This CDR3 is 17 amino acids long.

As regards this clone: Other DNA sequences from this sample encode an identical CDR3 as well. V and J are TRBV5-1 and TRBJ1-1; D is unresolved. Trimming shortened V by 3 bases and J by 0 bases, and 6 bases separated the two germline ends. There are 13 residues in the CDR3. The germline CDR1 and CDR2 sequences are SGHRS and YFSETQ. CDR3: CASSSTVNTEAFF. In nucleotides, the CDR3 is TGCGCCAGCAGCTCCACAGTGAACACTGAAGCTTTCTTT.

The chain has TRBV25-1 and TRBJ1-2; D remains unclear. Germline lookup yields CDR1 MGHDK and CDR2 SYGVNS. V was clipped by 6 bases and J by 4 bases, with 12 bases between them. This CDR3 spans 13 amino acids. As DNA, the CDR3 is TGTGCCAGCAGCTTGACGGACCTCTATGGCTACACCTTC. It translates to CASSLTDLYGYTF.

This clone was observed a few times. J is TRBJ1-5 and V is TRBV25-1; no clear D gene. The CDR3 extends over 12 amino acids. The germline gives CDR1 MGHDK, CDR2 SYGVNS. Between the trimmed V and J ends, which lost 4 bases and 5 bases, there was a span of 6 bases. The DNA for the CDR3 is TGTGCCAGCAGTGGAAGAGATCAGCCCCAGCATTTT. Translating it yields CASSGRDQPQHF.

The chain uses TRBV19 and TRBJ1-1, with D uncertain. Germline V gene sequence: CDR1 LNHDA, CDR2 SQIVND (reference sequence). CDR3 length: 12 amino acids. Trimming stripped 2 bases from V and 7 bases from J, with 8 bases between. This CDR3 is CASSITGREAFF. In DNA form, the CDR3 reads TGTGCCAGTAGTATAACTGGACGTGAAGCTTTCTTT.

Only one count was recorded for this clone. This rearrangement joins TRBV5-1 to TRBJ2-5, with a tentative D call TRBD2 (6 bases). From germline, CDR1 is SGHRS and CDR2 YFSETQ. The CDR3 covers 16 residues. Trimming left V 4 bases short and J 0 bases short, with 16 bases between. The CDR3 DNA is TGCGCCAGCAGCGTGTCGACTAGACGGTACCAAGAGACCCAGTACTTC. Translation gives CASSVSTRRYQETQYF.

The gene calls are TRBV9 and TRBJ2-7; D is uncertain. CDR3 length: 14 residues. CDR1 and CDR2 from the germline V gene are SGDLS and YYNGEE. Deletions cut 3 bases from V and 0 bases from J, with 10 bases between. CDR3 sequence (DNA): TGTGCCAGCAGCGCTGATCTTAACTCCTACGAGCAGTACTTC. Protein sequence: CASSADLNSYEQYF.

The rearrangement links TRBV5-1 to TRBJ2-5, with 8 bases lining up with TRBD1. In germline, CDR1 is SGHRS, CDR2 YFSETQ. The CDR3 loop spans 13 amino acids. The V segment lost 0 bases and the J segment 5 bases; nucleotides outside the gene matches: 0. CDR3 region: CASSLGTGETQYF. CDR3 coding DNA: TGCGCCAGCAGCTTGGGGACAGGGGAGACCCAGTACTTC.

The chain carries TRBV7-2 and TRBJ1-1, with D unresolved. The CDR3 runs to 11 residues. The V end was cut by 7 bases, the J end by 8 bases, with 11 bases between. Germline loops: CDR1 SGHTA, CDR2 FQGNSA. Here the CDR3 DNA reads TGTGCCAGCACCTTGGTTTTCGAAGCTTTCTTT. Encoded protein: CASTLVFEAFF. Full variable domain (rest looked up from reference TRBV7-2 and TRBJ1-1): GAGVSQSPSNKVTEKGKDVELRCDPISGHTALYWYRQSLGQGLEFLIYFQGNSAPDKSGLPSDRFSAERTGGSVSTLTIQRTQQEDSAVYLCASTLVFEAFFGQGTRLTVV.

The V gene is TRBV15, the J gene TRBJ1-1; D is unclear. Germline CDR1 is LNHNV and CDR2 is YYDKDF (reference sequence). The CDR3 is 14 amino acids. V lost 0 bases and J lost 4, with 9 bases in between. CDR3 residues: CATSREGRVTEAFF. As DNA, the CDR3 is TGTGCCACCAGCAGAGAAGGGCGCGTCACTGAAGCTTTCTTT. The variable domain in full, with the rest retrieved from reference TRBV15 and TRBJ1-1, is DAMVIQNPRYQVTQFGKPVTLSCSQTLNHNVMYWYQQKSSQAPKLLFHYYDKDFNNEADTPDNFQSRRPNTSFCFLDIRSPGLGDTAMYLCATSREGRVTEAFFGQGTRLTVV.

The J gene is TRBJ2-1, the V gene TRBV9; 8 bases align to TRBD1. With V trimmed by 4 bases and J by 8 bases, 11 bases remained unmatched. Germline V CDR1 and CDR2: SGDLS, YYNGEE. The CDR3 is 15 amino acids. CDR3 sequence: CASSSRDRSSYEQFF. For the CDR3, the DNA is TGTGCCAGCAGCTCCCGGGACAGGTCCTCATATGAGCAGTTCTTC.

This chain uses TRBV7-2 with TRBJ1-2, with D perhaps matching TRBD1 (5 bases). CDR3 length: 12 amino acids. Trimming left V 5 bases short and J 5 bases short, with 9 bases between. Germline CDR1 is SGHTA and CDR2 is FQGNSA. In DNA form, the CDR3 reads TGTGCCAGCAGCATCGGGACTTATGGCTACACCTTC. Protein: CASSIGTYGYTF.

The rearrangement links TRBV27 to TRBJ1-6; TRBD1 matches at 7 bases. This CDR3 region has 14 residues. V was clipped by 6 bases and J by 9 bases; unmatched bases: 8. Germline CDR1 MNHEY, CDR2 SMNVEV (reference sequence). CDR3: CASRLTGSVSPLHF. In nucleotides, the CDR3 is TGTGCCAGCAGGCTGACAGGGTCCGTTTCACCCCTCCACTTT.

V gene TRBV5-4 combines with J gene TRBJ2-5, with D perhaps TRBD1 or TRBD2 (5 bases each). V lost 1 base to trimming and J lost 1 base, with 14 bases between them. The length of the CDR3 is 16 residues. Per the germline V gene, CDR1 is SGHNT and CDR2 is YYREEE (reference sequence). The CDR3 region has the DNA TGTGCCAGCAGCTTGCACATACGGGGCCTCCAAGAGACCCAGTACTTC. Translated, it gives CASSLHIRGLQETQYF.

V is TRBV7-9 and J is TRBJ1-1; TRBD1 matches at 7 bases. The CDR3 is made up of 15 amino acids. Germline trimming cut 5 bases from V and 1 base from J; bases unmatched to any gene: 7. Germline-derived CDR1 and CDR2 are SEHNR and FQNEAQ (reference sequence). The DNA of the CDR3 is TGTGCCAGCAGCCCAGGACAGGCGAGGAACACTGAAGCTTTCTTT. This gives the protein CASSPGQARNTEAFF.